Below, 9 T cell receptor beta chains from the same sample are listed, as sequenced in a study of type 1 regulatory T cells. General study points: Tr1 cells had a more restricted TCR repertoire than non-Tr1 cells.

TCRdb called the reads again in MiXCR, with one record for every CDR3 protein. The data contain under 75,000 distinct CDR3 sequences, roughly 20% of them singletons. Antigen specificity for these receptors is unknown. Input material: cultured type 1 regulatory T (Tr1) cells, either the whole culture or a sorted fraction (not recorded which). The receptors derive from a human donor in good health.

Notes on this clonotype: One junction end disagrees with the germline gene, perhaps due to a read error. The chain links TRBV30 to TRBJ1-6, with D hard to call. The CDR3 sequence is 13 residues long. Germline V gene lookup returns CDR1 GTSNPN and CDR2 SVGIG (reference sequence). The CDR3: CAWSGLNNSPLHF. CDR3 sequence (DNA): TGTGCCTGGAGTGGGCTCAATAACTCACCCCTCCACTTT. Based on the CDR3 plus reference TRBV30 and TRBJ1-6, the full variable domain is SQTIHQWPATLVQPVGSPLSLECTVEGTSNPNLYWYRQAAGRGLQLLFYSVGIGQISSEVPQNLSASRPQDRQFILSSKKLLLSDSGFYLCAWSGLNNSPLHFGNGTRLTVT.

This clonotype was counted between two and nine times. The CDR3 region has the DNA TGTGCCAGCAGGGAGTTGAACACTGAAGCTTTCTTT. Amino acids: CASRELNTEAFF. V and J are TRBV28 and TRBJ1-1; unclear D gene. The CDR3 is 12 residues long. Germline assignment: CDR1 MDHEN and CDR2 SYDVKM. The V end was cut by 6 bases, the J end by 0 bases, with 5 bases between.

This clonotype was detected only a few times. V and J are TRBV20-1 and TRBJ2-3; the D is unclear. Germline V CDR1 and CDR2: DFQATT, SNEGSKA (reference sequence). The CDR3 runs to 12 residues. Trimming cost V 4 bases and J 4 bases, with 9 bases left between them. The CDR3 loop is CSAKRVADTQYF. CDR3 in DNA: TGCAGTGCTAAACGGGTGGCAGATACGCAGTATTTT.

The chain employs TRBV6-5 and TRBJ2-2; tentatively, D is TRBD1 (5 bases). The CDR3 has 16 amino acids. Germline loops: CDR1 MNHEY, CDR2 SVGAGI. V was cut by 5 bases and J by 2 bases, with 15 bases left in between. Here the CDR3 reads CASSAGWGFNTGELFF. The CDR3 nucleotides read TGTGCCAGCAGTGCAGGGTGGGGTTTTAACACCGGGGAGCTGTTTTTT.

This clonotype has only a few counts. The chain uses TRBV4-1 and TRBJ2-5, with 13 bases matching TRBD2. The CDR3 contains 19 residues. Germline V gene lookup returns CDR1 MGHRA and CDR2 YSYEKL. With 5 bases clipped from V and 1 base from J, the junction kept 13 bases outside the gene matches. CDR3: CASSSGLAGAFSGQETQYF. The CDR3 DNA follows: TGCGCCAGCAGCTCCGGACTAGCGGGAGCGTTTTCCGGCCAAGAGACCCAGTACTTC.

The CDR3 loop reads CASSLPTPDSPYEQYF. In DNA, the CDR3 is TGTGCCAGCAGCCTGCCTACTCCGGACTCCCCCTACGAGCAGTACTTC. This chain connects TRBV3-2 to TRBJ2-7; no DNA check was done on the table's D call, TRBD2. TRBV3-2 represents a pseudogene. CDR3 length: 16 residues.

This clonotype was seen ten or more times. V gene TRBV11-3 combines with J gene TRBJ2-1; D unclear. The CDR3 has 13 amino acids. The germline V gene has CDR1 SGHNT and CDR2 YENEEA. V was shortened by 1 base and J by 5 bases, with 6 bases between the two germline ends. As DNA, the CDR3 is TGTGCCAGCAGCTTAGGTCTGAACAATGAGCAGTTCTTC. Translating it yields CASSLGLNNEQFF.

Regarding this clonotype: A much larger clone is a single base away; this may be a read error. The chain joins TRBV20-1 to TRBJ1-4, with D possibly TRBD1 on 5 matching bases. The V gene's germline CDR1 is DFQATT and CDR2 SNEGSKA (reference sequence). The CDR3 is 15 residues long. The CDR3 DNA reads as TGCAGTGCTAGAGATCAGGGCGGAGGTGGTGAAAAACTGGTTTTT. The encoded protein is CSARDQGGGGEKLVF.

This sequence joins TRBV20-1 and TRBJ2-1; 10 nucleotides agree with TRBD2. Germline V gene data show CDR1 as DFQATT and CDR2 as SNEGSKA (reference sequence). J was trimmed by 4 bases and V by 4 bases; bases with no gene match: 10. The CDR3 sequence is 16 residues long. In DNA form, the CDR3 reads TGCAGTGCTATAGATCGTTGGACTAGCGGTTACAATGAGCAGTTCTTC. Residues: CSAIDRWTSGYNEQFF.